This paragraph covers one T cell receptor (beta chain) sequence. Antigen unknown. The CDR3 spans 13 residues. From germline, CDR1 is SNHLY and CDR2 FYNNEI. The J segment lost 2 bases and the V segment lost 8 bases, leaving 3 bases of the junction unmatched. The data derive from a study of cytomegalovirus exposure and HLA in healthy donors. Study context: About 85 million unique TCR sequences came from HLA-typed donors in an early release. Overall study results and limits: In an earlier analysis, productive rearrangement rates for most beta V segments clustered near 87% or 30%. At a 0.05 false discovery rate, a later analysis found around 17,000 TCR beta sequences to be associated with HLA alleles. Presence/absence analysis assumed near-uniform sequencing depth across donors.

PCR involved 60 Vbeta and 13 Jbeta primers. The assay was immunoSEQ multiplex PCR, and TCRdb's table has in-frame clones only and misses some. The sample carries 120,000 or so clones, 80% recorded once. The chain links TRBV2 to TRBJ2-7; 10 bases map to TRBD1. Sequencing was performed on PBMCs. The sequence came from a man aged 30 to 39 in good health and CMV-seropositive. CDR3 DNA sequence: TGTGCCAGCCGGACAGGGGGGACCTACGAGCAGTACTTC. It translates to CASRTGGTYEQYF.